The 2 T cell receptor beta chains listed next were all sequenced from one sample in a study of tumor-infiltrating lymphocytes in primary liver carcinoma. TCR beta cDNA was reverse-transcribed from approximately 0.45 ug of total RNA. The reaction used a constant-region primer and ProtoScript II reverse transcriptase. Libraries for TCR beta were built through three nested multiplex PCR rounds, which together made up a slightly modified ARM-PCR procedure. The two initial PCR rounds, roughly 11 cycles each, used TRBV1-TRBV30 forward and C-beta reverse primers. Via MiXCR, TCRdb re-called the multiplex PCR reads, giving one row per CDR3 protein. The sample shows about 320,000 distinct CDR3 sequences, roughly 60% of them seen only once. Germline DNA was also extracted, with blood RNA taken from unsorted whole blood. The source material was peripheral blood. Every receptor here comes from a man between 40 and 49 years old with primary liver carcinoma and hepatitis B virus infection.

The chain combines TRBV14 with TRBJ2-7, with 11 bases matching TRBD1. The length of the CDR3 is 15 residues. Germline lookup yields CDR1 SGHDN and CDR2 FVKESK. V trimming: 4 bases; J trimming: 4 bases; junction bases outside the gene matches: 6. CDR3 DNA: TGTGCCAGCAGCCCCGGACAGGGGGCGAATTACGAGCAGTACTTC. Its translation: CASSPGQGANYEQYF.

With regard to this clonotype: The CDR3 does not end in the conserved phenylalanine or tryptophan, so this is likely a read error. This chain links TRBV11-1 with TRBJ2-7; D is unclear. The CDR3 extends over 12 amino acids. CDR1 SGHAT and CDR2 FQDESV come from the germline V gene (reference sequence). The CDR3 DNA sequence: TGTGCCAGCACCTTAGGCAGCTACGAGCAGTACTCC. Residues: CASTLGSYEQYS.